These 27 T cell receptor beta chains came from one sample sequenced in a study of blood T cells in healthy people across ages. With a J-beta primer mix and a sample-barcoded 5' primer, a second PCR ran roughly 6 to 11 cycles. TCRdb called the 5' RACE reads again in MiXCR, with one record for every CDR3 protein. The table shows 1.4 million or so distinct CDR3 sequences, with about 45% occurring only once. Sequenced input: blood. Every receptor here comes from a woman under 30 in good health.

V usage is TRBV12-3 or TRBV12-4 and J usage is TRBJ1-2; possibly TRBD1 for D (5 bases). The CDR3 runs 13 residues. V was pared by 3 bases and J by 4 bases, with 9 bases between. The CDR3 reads CASSFGHSYGYTF. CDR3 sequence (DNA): TGTGCCAGCAGTTTTGGACACTCCTATGGCTACACCTTC.

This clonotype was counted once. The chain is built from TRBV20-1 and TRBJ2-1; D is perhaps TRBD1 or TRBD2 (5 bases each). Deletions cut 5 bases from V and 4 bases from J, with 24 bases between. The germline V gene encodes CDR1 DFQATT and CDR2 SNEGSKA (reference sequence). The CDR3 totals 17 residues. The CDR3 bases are TGCAGTGCTTCCCCCCTAGGGGTAGCGAGACGATACAATGAGCAGTTCTTC. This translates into CSASPLGVARRYNEQFF.

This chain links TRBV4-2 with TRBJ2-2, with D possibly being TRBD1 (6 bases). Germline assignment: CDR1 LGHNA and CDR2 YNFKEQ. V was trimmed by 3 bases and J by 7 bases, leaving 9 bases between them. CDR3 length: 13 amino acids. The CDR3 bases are TGTGCCAGCAGCCAGGGGGCGAACGGGGAGCTGTTTTTT. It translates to CASSQGANGELFF.

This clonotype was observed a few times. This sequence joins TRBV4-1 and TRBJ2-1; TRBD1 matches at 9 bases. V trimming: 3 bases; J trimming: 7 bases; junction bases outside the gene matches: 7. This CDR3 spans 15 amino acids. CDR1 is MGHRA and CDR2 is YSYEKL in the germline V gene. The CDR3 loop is CASSHSRDRVNEQFF. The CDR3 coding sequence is TGCGCCAGCAGCCATAGCCGGGACAGGGTGAATGAGCAGTTCTTC.

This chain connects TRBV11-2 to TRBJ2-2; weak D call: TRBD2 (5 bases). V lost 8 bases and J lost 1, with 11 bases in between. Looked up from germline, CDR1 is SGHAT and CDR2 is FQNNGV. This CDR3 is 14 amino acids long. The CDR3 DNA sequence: TGTGCCAGCTCTAGACGGGAGAACACCGGGGAGCTGTTTTTT. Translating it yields CASSRRENTGELFF.

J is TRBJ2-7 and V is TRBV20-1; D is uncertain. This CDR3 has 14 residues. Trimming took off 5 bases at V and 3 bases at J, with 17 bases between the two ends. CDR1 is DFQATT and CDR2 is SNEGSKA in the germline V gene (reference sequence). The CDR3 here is CSAYPGQTSYEQYF. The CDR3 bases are TGCAGTGCTTATCCCGGCCAAACGAGCTACGAGCAGTACTTC.

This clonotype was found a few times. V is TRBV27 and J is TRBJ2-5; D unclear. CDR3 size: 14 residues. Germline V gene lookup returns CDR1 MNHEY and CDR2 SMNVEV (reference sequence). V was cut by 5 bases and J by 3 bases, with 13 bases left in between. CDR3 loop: CASSRSRFEETQYF. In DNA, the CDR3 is TGTGCCAGCAGTCGATCTAGGTTCGAAGAGACCCAGTACTTC.

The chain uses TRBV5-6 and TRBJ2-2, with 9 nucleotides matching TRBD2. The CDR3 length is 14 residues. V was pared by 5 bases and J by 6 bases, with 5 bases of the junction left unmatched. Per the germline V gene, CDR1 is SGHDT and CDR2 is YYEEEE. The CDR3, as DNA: TGTGCCAGCAGTGACGGACTAGCGCCCGGGGAGCTGTTTTTT. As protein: CASSDGLAPGELFF.

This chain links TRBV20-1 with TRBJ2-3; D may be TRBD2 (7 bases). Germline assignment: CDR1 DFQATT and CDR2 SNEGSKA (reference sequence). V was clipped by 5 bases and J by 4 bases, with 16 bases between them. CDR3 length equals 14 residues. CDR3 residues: CSALSGGGADTQYF. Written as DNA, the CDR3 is TGCAGTGCTCTCAGCGGAGGGGGGGCAGATACGCAGTATTTT.

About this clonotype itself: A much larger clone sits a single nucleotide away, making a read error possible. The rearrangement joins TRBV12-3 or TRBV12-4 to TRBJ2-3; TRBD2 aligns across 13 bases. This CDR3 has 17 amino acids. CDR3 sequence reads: CTSSRTSGGLRADTQYF. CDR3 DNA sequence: TGTACCAGCAGTCGGACTAGCGGGGGACTTCGCGCAGATACGCAGTATTTT.

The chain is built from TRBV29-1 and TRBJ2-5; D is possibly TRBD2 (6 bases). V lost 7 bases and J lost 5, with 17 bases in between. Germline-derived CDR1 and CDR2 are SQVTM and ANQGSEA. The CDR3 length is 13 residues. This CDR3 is CSADGGTRETQYF. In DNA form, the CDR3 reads TGCAGCGCTGACGGCGGGACGCGGGAGACCCAGTACTTC.

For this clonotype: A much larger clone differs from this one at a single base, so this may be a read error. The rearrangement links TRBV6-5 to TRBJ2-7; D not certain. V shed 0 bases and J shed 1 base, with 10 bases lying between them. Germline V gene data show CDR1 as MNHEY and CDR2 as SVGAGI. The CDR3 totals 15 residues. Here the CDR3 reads CASSYSTTRSYEQYF. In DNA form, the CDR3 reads TGTGCCAGCAGTTACTCGACGACAAGATCCTACGAGCAGTACTTC.

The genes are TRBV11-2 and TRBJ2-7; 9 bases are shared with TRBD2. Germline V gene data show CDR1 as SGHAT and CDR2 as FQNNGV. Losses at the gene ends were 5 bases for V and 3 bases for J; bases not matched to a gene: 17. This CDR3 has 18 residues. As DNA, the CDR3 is TGTGCCAGCAGCCCCGTTTTTGGTAGCGGGAGTGGGAGCTACGAGCAGTACTTC. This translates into CASSPVFGSGSGSYEQYF. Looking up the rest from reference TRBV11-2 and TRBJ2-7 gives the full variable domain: EAGVAQSPRYKIIEKRQSVAFWCNPISGHATLYWYQQILGQGPKLLIQFQNNGVVDDSQLPKDRFSAERLKGVDSTLKIQPAKLEDSAVYLCASSPVFGSGSGSYEQYFGPGTRLTVT.

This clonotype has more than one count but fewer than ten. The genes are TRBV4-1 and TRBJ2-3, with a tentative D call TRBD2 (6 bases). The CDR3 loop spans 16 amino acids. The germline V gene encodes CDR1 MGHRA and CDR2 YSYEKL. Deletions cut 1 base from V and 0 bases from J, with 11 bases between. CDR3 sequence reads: CASSQGGGTSTDTQYF. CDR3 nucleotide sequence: TGCGCCAGCAGCCAAGGGGGCGGGACTAGCACAGATACGCAGTATTTT.

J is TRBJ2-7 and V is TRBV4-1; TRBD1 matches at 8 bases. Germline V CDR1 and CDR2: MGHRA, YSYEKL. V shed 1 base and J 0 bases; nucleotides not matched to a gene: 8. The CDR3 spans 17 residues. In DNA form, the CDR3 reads TGCGCCAGCAGCCAAGTACTATTAGGACAGGGCTCCTACGAGCAGTACTTC. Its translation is CASSQVLLGQGSYEQYF.

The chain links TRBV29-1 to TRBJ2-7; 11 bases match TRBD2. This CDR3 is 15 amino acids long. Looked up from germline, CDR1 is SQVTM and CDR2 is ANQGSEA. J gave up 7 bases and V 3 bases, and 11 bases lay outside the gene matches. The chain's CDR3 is CSVDTSGSLHNEQYF. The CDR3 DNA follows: TGCAGCGTTGATACTAGCGGGAGTTTACACAATGAGCAGTACTTC.

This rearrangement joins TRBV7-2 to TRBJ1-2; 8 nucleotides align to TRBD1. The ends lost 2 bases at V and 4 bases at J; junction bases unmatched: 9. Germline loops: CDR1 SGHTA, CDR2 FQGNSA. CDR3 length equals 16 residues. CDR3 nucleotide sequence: TGTGCCAGCAGCTTAATCGCGGGGACAGGAAGCTATGGCTACACCTTC. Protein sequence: CASSLIAGTGSYGYTF. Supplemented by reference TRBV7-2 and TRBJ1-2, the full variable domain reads GAGVSQSPSNKVTEKGKDVELRCDPISGHTALYWYRQSLGQGLEFLIYFQGNSAPDKSGLPSDRFSAERTGGSVSTLTIQRTQQEDSAVYLCASSLIAGTGSYGYTFGSGTRLTVV.

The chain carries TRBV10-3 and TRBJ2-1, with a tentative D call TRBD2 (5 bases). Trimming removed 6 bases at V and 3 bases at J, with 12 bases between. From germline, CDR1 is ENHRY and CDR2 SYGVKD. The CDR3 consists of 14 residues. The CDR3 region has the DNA TGTGCCATCAGCGGCTCAGACTACTACAATGAGCAGTTCTTC. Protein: CAISGSDYYNEQFF.

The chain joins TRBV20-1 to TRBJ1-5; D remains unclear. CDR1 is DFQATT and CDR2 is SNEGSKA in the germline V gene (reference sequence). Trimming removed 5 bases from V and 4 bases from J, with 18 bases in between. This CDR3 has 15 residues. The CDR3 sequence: CSAGQEVRPNQPQHF. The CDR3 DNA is TGCAGTGCTGGGCAGGAGGTCCGACCTAATCAGCCCCAGCATTTT.

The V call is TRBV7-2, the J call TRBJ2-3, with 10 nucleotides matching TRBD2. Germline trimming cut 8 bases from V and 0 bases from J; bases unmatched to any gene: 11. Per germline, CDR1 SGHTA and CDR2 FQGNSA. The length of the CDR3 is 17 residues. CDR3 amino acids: CASSPGLARRSTDTQYF. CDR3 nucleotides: TGTGCCAGCTCCCCGGGACTAGCGAGACGGAGCACAGATACGCAGTATTTT.

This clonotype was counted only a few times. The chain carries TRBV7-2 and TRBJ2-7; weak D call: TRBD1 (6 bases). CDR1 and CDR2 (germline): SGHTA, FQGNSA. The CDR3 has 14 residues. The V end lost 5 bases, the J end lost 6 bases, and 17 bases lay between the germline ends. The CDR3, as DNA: TGTGCCAGCAGCCCAATTACAGGGTTCTTCGAGCAGTACTTC. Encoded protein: CASSPITGFFEQYF.

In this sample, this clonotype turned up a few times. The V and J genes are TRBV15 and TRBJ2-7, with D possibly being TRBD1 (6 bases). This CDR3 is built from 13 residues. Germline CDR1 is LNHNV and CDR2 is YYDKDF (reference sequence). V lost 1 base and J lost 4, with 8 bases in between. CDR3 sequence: CATSRAQGYEQYF. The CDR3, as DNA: TGTGCCACCAGCAGAGCTCAGGGGTACGAGCAGTACTTC.

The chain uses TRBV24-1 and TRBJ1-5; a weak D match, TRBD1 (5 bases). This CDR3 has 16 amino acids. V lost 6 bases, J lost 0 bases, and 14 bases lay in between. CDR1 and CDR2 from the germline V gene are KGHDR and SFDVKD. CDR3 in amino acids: CATSPLGGHSNQPQHF. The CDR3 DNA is TGTGCCACCAGTCCCCTCGGGGGTCATAGCAATCAGCCCCAGCATTTT.

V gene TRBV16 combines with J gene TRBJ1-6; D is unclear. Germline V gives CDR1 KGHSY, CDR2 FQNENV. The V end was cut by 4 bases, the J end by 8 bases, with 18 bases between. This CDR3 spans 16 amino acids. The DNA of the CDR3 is TGTGCCAGCAGCCGTAACAGTGGACCCCCCGATTCACCCCTCCACTTT. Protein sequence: CASSRNSGPPDSPLHF. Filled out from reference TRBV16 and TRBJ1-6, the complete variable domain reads GEEVAQTPKHLVRGEGQKAKLYCAPIKGHSYVFWYQQVLKNEFKFLISFQNENVFDETGMPKERFSAKCLPNSPCSLEIQATKLEDSAVYFCASSRNSGPPDSPLHFGNGTRLTVT.

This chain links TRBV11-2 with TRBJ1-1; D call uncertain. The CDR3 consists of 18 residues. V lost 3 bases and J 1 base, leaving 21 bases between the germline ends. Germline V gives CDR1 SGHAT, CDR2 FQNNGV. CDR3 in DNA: TGTGCCAGCAGCTTTAGTGGGCGTGTTGGACGGCGGAACACTGAAGCTTTCTTT. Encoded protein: CASSFSGRVGRRNTEAFF.

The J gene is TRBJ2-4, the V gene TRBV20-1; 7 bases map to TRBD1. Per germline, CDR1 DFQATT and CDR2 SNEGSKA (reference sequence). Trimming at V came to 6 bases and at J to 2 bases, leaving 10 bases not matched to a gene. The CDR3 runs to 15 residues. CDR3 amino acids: CSAQFNRGTKNIQYF. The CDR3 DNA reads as TGCAGTGCGCAATTTAACAGGGGTACCAAAAACATTCAGTACTTC.

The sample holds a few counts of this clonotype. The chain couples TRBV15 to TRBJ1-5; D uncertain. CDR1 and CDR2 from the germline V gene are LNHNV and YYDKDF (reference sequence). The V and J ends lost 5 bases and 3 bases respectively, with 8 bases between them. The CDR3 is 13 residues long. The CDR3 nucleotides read TGTGCCACCAGCGGGGAGGCCAATCAGCCCCAGCATTTT. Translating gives CATSGEANQPQHF.